Given below is one T cell receptor beta chain in context. Its cognate antigen is unknown. The treatment here: approximately 9-day PBMC culture with coronavirus spike peptide pools or control peptides (ViraFEST assay). This entry is derived from a study of vaccination and CD4 T cells after COVID-19. Germline CDR1 LNHNV, CDR2 YYDKDF (reference sequence). With 5 bases clipped from V and 4 bases from J, the junction kept 8 bases outside the gene matches. The CDR3 consists of 15 residues. Sequenced with the Oncomine TCR Beta short-read assay was DNA taken from cultured CD4+ T cells. Using its own MiXCR run on the PCR reads, TCRdb lists one record per CDR3 protein. The table records some 18,000 distinct CDR3 sequences, approximately 51% of them present only once.

This receptor was obtained from a human donor who had recovered from COVID-19. The sample was CD4+ T cells from blood, cultured in vitro. The chain recombines TRBV15 with TRBJ1-1, with 9 bases identical to TRBD1. The CDR3 reads CATSRSPGQGTEAFF. CDR3 in DNA: TGTGCCACCAGCCGATCACCGGGACAGGGCACTGAAGCTTTCTTT.